The next 2 T cell receptor beta chains were all read from a single sample in a study of molecular identifiers for immune sequencing clone quantification. TCRdb re-analysed the PCR reads in MiXCR, keeping a single row per CDR3 protein. The table has approximately 590,000 distinct CDR3 sequences, over 25% seen once. The source material was naive CD8+ T cells from blood, with Jurkat cell RNA spiked in. Subset defined: FACS-sorted CD8+CD4-CCR7+CD45RA+ naive T cells. These receptors came from a human donor in good health. Some libraries in this study had Jurkat cell RNA spiked in.

This clonotype was counted many times. The chain is built from TRBV6-6 and TRBJ1-2; D unresolved. Trimming shortened V by 0 bases and J by 8 bases, and 13 bases separated the two germline ends. The CDR3 spans 14 residues. CDR1 MNHNY and CDR2 SVGAGI come from the germline V gene (reference sequence). CDR3 region: CASSYSLLGGGYTF. DNA of the CDR3: TGTGCCAGCAGTTACTCCCTATTAGGCGGAGGCTACACCTTC.

This clonotype was found a few times. This chain connects TRBV10-2 to TRBJ1-2, with D unclear. Germline CDR1 WSHSY, CDR2 SAAADI. This CDR3 contains 11 residues. With 3 bases removed from V and 6 bases from J, the gap between germline ends came to 5 bases. The CDR3 here is CASSEGHGYTF. Here the CDR3 DNA reads TGCGCCAGCAGTGAAGGGCATGGCTACACCTTC.